This TCR beta chain was recovered during a study of T cells after yellow fever vaccination. As concerns this clonotype: Just one base apart from a much larger clone, this may be a read error.

Each CDR3 protein gets one entry after TCRdb re-called the 5' RACE reads with MiXCR. The table lists some 300,000 distinct CDR3 sequences, about 10% of them singletons. Specimen: CD4+ T cells sorted from PBMCs, collected 5 days after the yellow fever booster vaccination. The source of this sequence is a man aged 18 to 30 who received the YFV17D yellow fever vaccine.

As DNA, the CDR3 is TGCGCCAGCTGCCAAGAACCCTGGGCAGATACGCAGTATTTT. Translated: CASCQEPWADTQYF. V is TRBV4-1 and J is TRBJ2-3; unclear D gene. The CDR3 runs 14 residues. Per germline, CDR1 MGHRA and CDR2 YSYEKL.